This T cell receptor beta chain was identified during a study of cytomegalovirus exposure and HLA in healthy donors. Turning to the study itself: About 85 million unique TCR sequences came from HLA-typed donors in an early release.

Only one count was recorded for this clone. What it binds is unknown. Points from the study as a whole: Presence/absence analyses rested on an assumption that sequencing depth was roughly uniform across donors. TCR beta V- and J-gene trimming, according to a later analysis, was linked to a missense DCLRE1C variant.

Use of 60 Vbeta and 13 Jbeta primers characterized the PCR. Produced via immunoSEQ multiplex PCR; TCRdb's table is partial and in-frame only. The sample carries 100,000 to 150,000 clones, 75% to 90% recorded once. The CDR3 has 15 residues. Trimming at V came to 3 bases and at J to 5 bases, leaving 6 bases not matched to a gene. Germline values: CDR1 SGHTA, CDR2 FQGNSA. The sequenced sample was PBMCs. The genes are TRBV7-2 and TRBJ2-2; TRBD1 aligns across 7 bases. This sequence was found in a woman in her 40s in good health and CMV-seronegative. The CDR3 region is CASSLGPGGTGELFF. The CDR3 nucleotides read TGTGCCAGCAGCTTGGGACCAGGGGGTACCGGGGAGCTGTTTTTT.